A selection of T cell receptor beta chains follows, all from one sample in a study of control samples from healthy donors and cancer patients. Repertoires were generated with immunoSEQ multiplex PCR, while TCRdb's copy carries only in-frame clones and drops some. The sample comprises approximately 160,000 clones, 93% of which are singletons, and over 3.5% rests with the top ten. Sequenced input: blood. The receptors were gathered from a woman aged 60-75 years in good health. CDR3s include the opening cysteine and the closing phenylalanine or tryptophan. Each record gives: V gene, CDR3 protein.

v_gene: TRBV4-1; CDR3aa: CASSRGQGGEKLFF
v_gene: TRBV18; CDR3aa: CASSPRDRELWTGELFF
v_gene: TRBV6-6; CDR3aa: CASTITSGNTIYF
v_gene: TRBV19; CDR3aa: CASIQSGDPSINNYGYTF
v_gene: TRBV7-8; CDR3aa: CASSLTNAVTMDEKLFF
v_gene: TRBV4-3; CDR3aa: CASSQDGGALYEQYF
v_gene: TRBV6-2/TRBV6-3; CDR3aa: CASSGTTYEQYF
v_gene: TRBV29-1; CDR3aa: CSAGGGGGELFF
v_gene: TRBV5-5; CDR3aa: CASSLWGLQETQYF
v_gene: TRBV7-9; CDR3aa: CASSLPTSRGTGELFF
v_gene: TRBV19; CDR3aa: CASSPLARLNYGYTF
v_gene: TRBV3-1/TRBV3-2; CDR3aa: CASSQYHSRRPGSAEAFF
v_gene: TRBV18; CDR3aa: CASSPPGNQPQHF
v_gene: TRBV25-1; CDR3aa: CASSDPTGGANYGYTF
v_gene: TRBV19; CDR3aa: CASSGQSSGNTIYF
v_gene: TRBV27; CDR3aa: CASSSSVRSGNTIYF
v_gene: TRBV6-2/TRBV6-3; CDR3aa: CASSLWEAKREQYF
v_gene: TRBV9; CDR3aa: CASSPRSRDGYTF
v_gene: TRBV9; CDR3aa: CASSASGGLKETQYF
v_gene: TRBV9; CDR3aa: CASSLTLNTEAFF
v_gene: TRBV6-6; CDR3aa: CASSYSSHRDDTEAFF
v_gene: TRBV6-2/TRBV6-3; CDR3aa: CASSRAGTEPGYTF
v_gene: TRBV6-5; CDR3aa: CASSYGGYGYTF
v_gene: TRBV30; CDR3aa: CAWSRAGDLGNTIYF
v_gene: TRBV7-9; CDR3aa: CASSPVQETQYF
v_gene: TRBV7-2; CDR3aa: CASSPGQGGAHEQFF
v_gene: TRBV18; CDR3aa: CASSPPFRGENQPQHF
v_gene: TRBV11-1; CDR3aa: CASSPGQLNTEAFF
v_gene: TRBV10-2; CDR3aa: CASSDRTLDQPQHF
v_gene: TRBV27; CDR3aa: CASSDIGGGETQYF
v_gene: TRBV6-5; CDR3aa: CASTIRAGGASGYTF
v_gene: TRBV19; CDR3aa: CASSSNRGETQYF
v_gene: TRBV3-1/TRBV3-2; CDR3aa: CASSPKTGRPEAFF
v_gene: TRBV27; CDR3aa: CASSSGPTGPEQFIYEQYF
v_gene: TRBV18; CDR3aa: CASSLSQQGTDTQYF
v_gene: TRBV19; CDR3aa: CASSPFSPANYGYTF
v_gene: TRBV20-1; CDR3aa: CSASIGTDEETQYF
v_gene: TRBV6-5; CDR3aa: CASSYLQGAHTEAFF
v_gene: TRBV4-2; CDR3aa: CASSPTGQDNYGYTF
v_gene: TRBV7-3; CDR3aa: CASSLAGDYGYTF
v_gene: TRBV6-5; CDR3aa: CASRPGKAYEQYF
v_gene: TRBV18; CDR3aa: CASSPGAMNNEQFF
v_gene: TRBV3-1/TRBV3-2; CDR3aa: CASLGPGQGTYEQYF
v_gene: TRBV6-5; CDR3aa: CASKKGYRRNEQFF
v_gene: TRBV7-8; CDR3aa: CASSGPPYNEQFF
v_gene: TRBV2; CDR3aa: CASLGRYEQYF
v_gene: TRBV6-2/TRBV6-3; CDR3aa: CASSYTARDQPQHF
v_gene: TRBV11-2; CDR3aa: CASSSPTVVTEAFF
v_gene: TRBV3-1/TRBV3-2; CDR3aa: CASSPLAARYGYTF
v_gene: TRBV6-6; CDR3aa: CASSYAAGTSPLHF
v_gene: TRBV19; CDR3aa: CASSIVGSGTPYNEQFF
v_gene: TRBV29-1; CDR3aa: CSVVGWARSNTEAFF
v_gene: TRBV18; CDR3aa: CASSPQGAKNIQYF
v_gene: TRBV29-1; CDR3aa: CSVLGGVSGNTIYF
v_gene: TRBV14; CDR3aa: CASSQEPPRDTQYF